This record covers a single T cell receptor (beta chain). These data originate in a study of blood T cell repertoires in COVID-19. The method was immunoSEQ multiplex PCR; TCRdb's version includes in-frame clones alone and lacks a portion of them. Altogether 99,000 or so clones are present, around 74% being singletons, with the ten largest covering approximately 20%. The CDR3 totals 14 residues. Trimming removed 3 bases at V and 6 bases at J, with 14 bases between. Germline assignment: CDR1 MNHEY and CDR2 SMNVEV (reference sequence). The chain joins TRBV27 to TRBJ1-2, with D perhaps matching TRBD1 (5 bases). The clonotype originates from a woman aged 70 to 79 with acute or convalescent COVID-19. Sequencing was done on a sample of peripheral blood. The DNA for the CDR3 is TGTGCCAGCAGTTTCTTCCAGGGAAGTCATGGCTACACCTTC. Its translation: CASSFFQGSHGYTF.